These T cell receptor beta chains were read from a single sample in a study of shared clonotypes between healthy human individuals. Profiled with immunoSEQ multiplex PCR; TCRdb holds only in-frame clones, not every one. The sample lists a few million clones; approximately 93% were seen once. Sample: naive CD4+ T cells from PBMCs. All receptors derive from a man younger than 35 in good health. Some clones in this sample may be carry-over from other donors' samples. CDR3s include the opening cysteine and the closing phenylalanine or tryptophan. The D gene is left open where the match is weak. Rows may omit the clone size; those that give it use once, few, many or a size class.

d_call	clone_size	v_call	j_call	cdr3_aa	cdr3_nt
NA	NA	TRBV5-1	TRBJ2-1	CASSLGATNNEQFF	TGCGCCAGCAGCTTGGGGGCCACCAACAATGAGCAGTTCTTC
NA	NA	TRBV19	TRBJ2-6	CASSMGGSGANVLTF	TGTGCCAGTAGTATGGGGGGCTCTGGGGCCAACGTCCTGACTTTC
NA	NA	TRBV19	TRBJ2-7	CASSIAAGTYEQYF	TGTGCCAGTAGTATAGCAGCAGGGACCTACGAGCAGTACTTC
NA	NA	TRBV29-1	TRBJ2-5	CSVVIGPQETQYF	TGCAGCGTTGTAATCGGGCCCCAAGAGACCCAGTACTTC
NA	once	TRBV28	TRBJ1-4	CASSLVTGVTEKLFF	TGTGCCAGCAGTTTAGTTACAGGAGTGACTGAAAAACTGTTTTTT
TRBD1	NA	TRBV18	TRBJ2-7	CASSPINLGQASVHEQYF	TGTGCCAGCTCACCTATAAACTTGGGACAGGCAAGCGTTCACGAGCAGTACTTC
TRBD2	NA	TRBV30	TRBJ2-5	CAWNRLGTSGRETQYF	TGTGCCTGGAATCGACTCGGGACTAGCGGGAGAGAGACCCAGTACTTC
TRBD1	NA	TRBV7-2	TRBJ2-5	CASSLAGTGEETQYF	TGTGCCAGCAGCTTAGCCGGGACAGGGGAAGAGACCCAGTACTTC
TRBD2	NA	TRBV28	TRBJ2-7	CASSSPGLAPYEQYF	TGTGCCAGCAGTTCCCCCGGACTAGCTCCCTACGAGCAGTACTTC
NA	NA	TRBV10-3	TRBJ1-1	CAISGQGEGTEAFF	TGTGCCATCAGTGGGCAGGGAGAGGGCACTGAAGCTTTCTTT
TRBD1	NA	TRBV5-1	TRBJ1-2	CASSPNRGPGYTF	TGCGCCAGCAGCCCCAACAGGGGGCCTGGCTACACCTTC
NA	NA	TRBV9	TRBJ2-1	CASSAQPPGPRYNEQFF	TGTGCCAGCAGCGCCCAGCCCCCGGGACCCCGCTACAATGAGCAGTTCTTC
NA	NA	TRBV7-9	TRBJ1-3	CASSFSRGGGNTIYF	TGTGCCAGCAGCTTTTCTAGGGGGGGTGGAAACACCATATATTTT
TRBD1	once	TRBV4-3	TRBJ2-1	CASSRGTGVYNEQFF	TGCGCCAGCAGCCGTGGGACAGGGGTTTACAATGAGCAGTTCTTC
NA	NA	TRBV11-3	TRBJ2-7	CASSPSSGEQYF	TGTGCCAGCAGCCCCTCCTCGGGTGAGCAGTACTTC
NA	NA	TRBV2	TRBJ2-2	CASSVGHLGSGELFF	TGTGCCAGCAGTGTTGGGCACCTTGGGTCCGGGGAGCTGTTTTTT
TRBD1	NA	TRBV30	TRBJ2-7	CAWSVFMGQSYEQYF	TGTGCCTGGAGTGTTTTTATGGGACAGAGCTACGAGCAGTACTTC
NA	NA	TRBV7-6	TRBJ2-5	CASSLVAETQYF	TGTGCCAGCAGCTTAGTAGCAGAGACCCAGTACTTC
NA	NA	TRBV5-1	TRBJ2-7	CASSPKDRLDGYEQYF	TGCGCCAGCAGCCCGAAAGACAGGCTGGATGGTTACGAGCAGTACTTC
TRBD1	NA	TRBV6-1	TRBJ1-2	CASGQAPNYGYTF	TGTGCCAGTGGACAGGCCCCTAACTATGGCTACACCTTC
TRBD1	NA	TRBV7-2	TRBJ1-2	CASSLRTGVGYGYTF	TGTGCCAGCAGCCTCAGGACAGGGGTTGGTTATGGCTACACCTTC
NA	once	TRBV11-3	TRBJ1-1	CASSTGPNTEAFF	TGTGCCAGCAGCACAGGGCCGAACACTGAAGCTTTCTTT
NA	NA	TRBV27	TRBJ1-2	CASSFGGANYGYTF	TGTGCCAGCAGTTTTGGGGGAGCTAACTATGGCTACACCTTC
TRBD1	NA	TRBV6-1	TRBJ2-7	CASSRGSGGYEQYF	TGTGCCAGCAGTCGAGGCTCAGGGGGCTACGAGCAGTACTTC
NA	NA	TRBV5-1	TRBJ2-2	CASSVWTSGNTGELFF	TGCGCCAGCAGCGTATGGACTTCTGGGAACACCGGGGAGCTGTTTTTT
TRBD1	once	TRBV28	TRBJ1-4	CASGVTGATNEKLFF	TGTGCCAGCGGTGTAACAGGGGCAACTAATGAAAAACTGTTTTTT
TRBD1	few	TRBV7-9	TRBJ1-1	CASSPRTGWTEAFF	TGTGCCAGCAGCCCGCGGACAGGGTGGACTGAAGCTTTCTTT
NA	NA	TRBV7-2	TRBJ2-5	CASSPRDKETQYF	TGTGCCAGCAGCCCGCGAGACAAAGAGACCCAGTACTTC
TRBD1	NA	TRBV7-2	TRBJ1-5	CASSLGRQGQGPQHF	TGTGCCAGCAGCTTAGGCCGACAGGGCCAGGGGCCCCAGCATTTT
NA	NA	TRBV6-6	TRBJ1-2	CASSGTLRAYGYTF	TGTGCCAGCAGTGGGACATTACGGGCCTATGGCTACACCTTC
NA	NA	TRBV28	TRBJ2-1	CASASANYNEQFF	TGTGCCAGCGCTAGCGCCAACTACAATGAGCAGTTCTTC
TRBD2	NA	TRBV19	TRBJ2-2	CASTRSGTGTGELFF	TGTGCCAGTACCCGTAGCGGGACTGGCACCGGGGAGCTGTTTTTT
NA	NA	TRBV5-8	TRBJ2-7	CASSLVRGEQYF	TGTGCCAGCAGCTTAGTCAGGGGCGAGCAGTACTTC
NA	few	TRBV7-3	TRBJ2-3	CASSPHPGSADTQYF	TGTGCCAGCAGCCCCCATCCAGGGTCGGCAGATACGCAGTATTTT
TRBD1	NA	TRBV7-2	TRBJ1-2	CASSLRVGQGESGGYTF	TGTGCCAGCAGCTTAAGGGTGGGACAGGGGGAGTCGGGCGGCTACACCTTC
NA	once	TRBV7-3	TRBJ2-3	CASSFTPRTDTQYF	TGTGCCAGCAGCTTCACCCCTAGGACAGATACGCAGTATTTT
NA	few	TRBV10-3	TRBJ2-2	CAITGNTGELFF	TGTGCCATCACGGGAAACACCGGGGAGCTGTTTTTT
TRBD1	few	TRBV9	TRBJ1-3	CASSPSGQGTIYF	TGTGCCAGCAGCCCCTCGGGACAGGGTACCATATATTTT
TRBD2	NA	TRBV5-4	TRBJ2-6	CASSPGLAVTSGANVLTF	TGTGCCAGCAGCCCGGGACTAGCGGTGACCTCTGGGGCCAACGTCCTGACTTTC
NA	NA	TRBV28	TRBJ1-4	CASSPPTPMGEKLFF	TGTGCCAGCAGTCCCCCGACCCCGATGGGGGAAAAACTGTTTTTT
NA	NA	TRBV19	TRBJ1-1	CASSIWANTEAFF	TGTGCCAGTAGTATCTGGGCCAACACTGAAGCTTTCTTT
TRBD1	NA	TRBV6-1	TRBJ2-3	CASSEDRGGTDTQYF	TGTGCCAGCAGTGAAGACAGGGGGGGCACAGATACGCAGTATTTT
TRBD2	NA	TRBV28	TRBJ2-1	CASSSRTSGRYYNEQFF	TGTGCCAGCAGTTCACGGACTAGCGGGAGGTATTACAATGAGCAGTTCTTC
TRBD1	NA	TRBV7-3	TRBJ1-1	CASSRSGGDEAFF	TGTGCCAGCAGCCGCTCAGGGGGTGACGAAGCTTTCTTT
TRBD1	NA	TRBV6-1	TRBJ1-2	CASAPGTGDYGYTF	TGTGCCAGCGCGCCCGGGACAGGGGACTATGGCTACACCTTC
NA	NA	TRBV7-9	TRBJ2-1	CASSLLFGGSYNEQFF	TGTGCCAGCAGCTTACTTTTCGGGGGCTCCTACAATGAGCAGTTCTTC